Presented here are 30 T cell receptor beta chains from one specimen sequenced in a study of human T cells and chemical hapten exposure. MiXCR, applied by TCRdb to the RACE reads, yields one record per CDR3 protein. This sample yields around 340,000 distinct CDR3 sequences, of which about 7% are seen a single time; roughly 8% belongs to the top ten. Time point described: patch test 1, 2 weeks after DPC sensitization. Treatment defined: therapeutic diphenylcyclopropenone sensitization with weekly scalp DPC. The sample in question was whole blood, obtained in connection with sensitization to the hapten diphenylcyclopropenone (DPC). The receptors originated from a woman aged 18-29 years with alopecia areata. Some clones in this sample may be carry-over from other donors' samples.

This clonotype was counted many times. The V and J genes are TRBV2 and TRBJ2-7, with unresolved D. Trimming cost V 6 bases and J 3 bases, with 6 bases left between them. The CDR3 covers 11 residues. Germline CDR1 is SNHLY and CDR2 is FYNNEI. In DNA form, the CDR3 reads TGTGCCAGCAGATCATACTACGAGCAGTACTTC. As protein: CASRSYYEQYF.

In this sample, this clonotype turned up many times. The chain employs TRBV7-8 and TRBJ2-3, with D perhaps matching TRBD1 (5 bases). V shed 1 base and J shed 4 bases, with 12 bases lying between them. The CDR3 extends over 15 amino acids. The germline CDR1 and CDR2 sequences are SGHVS and FQNEAQ. The CDR3 bases are TGTGCCAGCAGCTTAGGGGGCGCCAGGGCAGATACGCAGTATTTT. It translates to CASSLGGARADTQYF. Looking up the rest from reference TRBV7-8 and TRBJ2-3 gives the full variable domain: GAGVSQSPRYKVAKRGQDVALRCDPISGHVSLFWYQQALGQGPEFLTYFQNEAQLDKSGLPSDRFFAERPEGSVSTLKIQRTQQEDSAVYLCASSLGGARADTQYFGPGTRLTVL.

In this sample, this clonotype turned up a few times. The V gene is TRBV5-5, the J gene TRBJ1-5; D is possibly TRBD1 (6 bases). Between the trimmed V and J ends, which lost 4 bases and 0 bases, there was a span of 11 bases. Germline V gives CDR1 SGHKS, CDR2 YYEKEE (reference sequence). The CDR3 spans 15 residues. The CDR3 loop reads CASSPTGYSNQPQHF. DNA for the CDR3: TGTGCCAGCAGCCCGACAGGATATAGCAATCAGCCCCAGCATTTT.

As to this clonotype: This is likely a read error, given that the CDR3 carries no conserved phenylalanine or tryptophan at its end. V gene TRBV28 combines with J gene TRBJ1-6; 7 positions match TRBD1. J gave up 2 bases and V 4 bases, and 8 bases lay outside the gene matches. The CDR3 length is 17 residues. Looked up from germline, CDR1 is MDHEN and CDR2 is SYDVKM. Here the CDR3 reads CASSSTRQGPYNSPLHL. The CDR3, as DNA: TGTGCCAGCAGTTCCACCCGACAGGGACCCTATAATTCACCCCTCCACCTT.

This clonotype turned up a few times. The chain employs TRBV27 and TRBJ2-5, with 9 bases aligning to TRBD1. CDR3 length equals 16 residues. Germline CDR1 is MNHEY and CDR2 is SMNVEV (reference sequence). V lost 4 bases and J lost 6; bases outside the gene matches: 12. The CDR3 loop is CASSSSGTGPVKTQYF. Written as DNA, the CDR3 is TGTGCCAGCAGTTCGTCCGGGACAGGGCCCGTAAAGACCCAGTACTTC.

Only a few counts were recorded for this clonotype. This chain connects TRBV4-3 to TRBJ1-3, with D possibly matching TRBD1 (5 bases). Per the germline V gene, CDR1 is LGHNA and CDR2 is YSLEER. The V gene lost 5 bases and the J gene lost 2 bases, with 13 bases spanning the gap. The CDR3 loop spans 15 amino acids. DNA for the CDR3: TGCGCCAGCAGCGGCGGGACGGCGGCTGGAAACACCATATATTTT. It yields the protein CASSGGTAAGNTIYF.

The table lists this clonotype with many counts. As DNA, the CDR3 is TGTGCCAGCAGCTTTACAACCGGGACGAAAGAGACCCAGTACTTC. Protein sequence: CASSFTTGTKETQYF. This chain joins TRBV7-2 and TRBJ2-5; either TRBD1 or TRBD2 may supply D (5 bases each). Germline CDR1 SGHTA, CDR2 FQGNSA. The CDR3 extends over 15 amino acids. The V end lost 3 bases, the J end lost 3 bases, and 14 bases lay between the germline ends.

This clonotype was observed a handful of times. J is TRBJ1-2 and V is TRBV14, with D perhaps matching TRBD1 (6 bases). The germline V gene encodes CDR1 SGHDN and CDR2 FVKESK. The CDR3 runs to 14 residues. V lost 4 bases and J 6 bases, leaving 15 bases between the germline ends. In nucleotides, the CDR3 is TGTGCCAGCAGCCCGAACAGGGCTCTGGATGGCTACACCTTC. As protein: CASSPNRALDGYTF. The full variable domain, with the rest looked up from reference TRBV14 and TRBJ1-2, is EAGVTQFPSHSVIEKGQTVTLRCDPISGHDNLYWYRRVMGKEIKFLLHFVKESKQDESGMPNNRFLAERTGGTYSTLKVQPAELEDSGVYFCASSPNRALDGYTFGSGTRLTVV.

The V gene is TRBV5-1, the J gene TRBJ1-1; D not certain. This CDR3 contains 13 residues. Germline V gene sequence: CDR1 SGHRS, CDR2 YFSETQ. Trimming removed 3 bases from V and 3 bases from J, with 9 bases in between. The CDR3 here is CASSSGSYTEAFF. In DNA form, the CDR3 reads TGCGCCAGCAGCTCCGGGAGCTACACTGAAGCTTTCTTT.

This clonotype was seen repeatedly, ten times or more. The chain carries TRBV18 and TRBJ1-1; D ambiguous. Germline V gene data show CDR1 as KGHSH and CDR2 as LQKENI. Trimming stripped 2 bases from V and 7 bases from J, with 14 bases between. The CDR3 extends over 14 amino acids. The CDR3, as DNA: TGTGCCAGCTCACCAATGGCGGAGTCGGGTGAAGCTTTCTTT. Its translation is CASSPMAESGEAFF.

There are a few counts of this clonotype. CDR3 coding DNA: TGTGCCAGCAGTAAAGCCGGGACTCCTACTAGCAATCAGCCCCAGCATTTT. This encodes CASSKAGTPTSNQPQHF. This chain links TRBV6-2 or TRBV6-3 with TRBJ1-5; a weak D match, TRBD1 (5 bases). The CDR3 loop spans 17 amino acids. Per the germline V gene, CDR1 is MNHEY and CDR2 is SVGEGT. V was shortened by 5 bases and J by 0 bases, with 17 bases between the two germline ends.

The chain uses TRBV28 and TRBJ1-1, with D possibly being TRBD1 (6 bases). The CDR3 sequence is 15 residues long. V shed 3 bases and J shed 0 bases, with 11 bases lying between them. Germline V gene lookup returns CDR1 MDHEN and CDR2 SYDVKM. The DNA of the CDR3 is TGTGCCAGCAGTTTGACCGGGACAATGAACACTGAAGCTTTCTTT. Protein sequence: CASSLTGTMNTEAFF.

This clonotype was counted many times. The chain combines TRBV6-5 with TRBJ1-2; D not certain. Trimming took off 5 bases at V and 6 bases at J, with 13 bases between the two ends. The length of the CDR3 is 13 residues. Per germline, CDR1 MNHEY and CDR2 SVGAGI. The CDR3 loop reads CASSLDRLDGYTF. CDR3 in DNA: TGTGCCAGCAGTCTTGACCGCCTCGATGGCTACACCTTC.

In its sample, this clonotype was seen a few times. The chain has TRBV4-2 and TRBJ2-3; possible D gene TRBD2, 6 bases. V was clipped by 0 bases and J by 6 bases, with 16 bases between them. From germline, CDR1 is LGHNA and CDR2 YNFKEQ. CDR3 length equals 16 residues. Here the CDR3 DNA reads TGTGCCAGCAGCCAAGATCATAGGGCGGGGTGGGATACGCAGTATTTT. Its translation is CASSQDHRAGWDTQYF.

This clonotype was found a few times. The CDR3 region has the DNA TGTGCCAGCAGTTACAAACGACAACTAATGAACACTGAAGCTTTCTTT. Protein sequence: CASSYKRQLMNTEAFF. The J gene is TRBJ1-1, the V gene TRBV6-2 or TRBV6-3; no clear D gene. The CDR3 spans 16 residues. Germline V gives CDR1 MNHEY, CDR2 SVGEGT. The V gene lost 2 bases and the J gene lost 0 bases, with 13 bases spanning the gap.

This clonotype has more than one count but fewer than ten. The rearrangement joins TRBV12-3 or TRBV12-4 to TRBJ2-2; D is undetermined. The CDR3 runs 13 residues. With 5 bases removed from V and 6 bases from J, the gap between germline ends came to 10 bases. CDR3 DNA sequence: TGTGCCAGCAGTCCCCGTAACCCCGGGGAGCTGTTTTTT. Its protein is CASSPRNPGELFF.

At least ten counts were recorded for this clonotype. The V gene is TRBV6-2 or TRBV6-3, the J gene TRBJ2-3; D is possibly TRBD1 or TRBD2 (6 bases each). The V gene lost 8 bases and the J gene lost 2 bases, with 14 bases spanning the gap. Germline CDR1 MNHEY, CDR2 SVGEGT. This CDR3 is built from 14 residues. DNA of the CDR3: TGTGCCAGCGAAAAGGGGGGAAACACAGATACGCAGTATTTT. Translation: CASEKGGNTDTQYF.

This sequence joins TRBV18 and TRBJ1-5; 7 positions agree with TRBD1. This CDR3 comprises 16 residues. J was trimmed by 2 bases and V by 2 bases; bases with no gene match: 6. Germline V gene sequence: CDR1 KGHSH, CDR2 LQKENI. The CDR3 sequence is CASSPGQVAGNQPQHF. DNA of the CDR3: TGTGCCAGCTCACCAGGACAGGTAGCGGGCAATCAGCCCCAGCATTTT.

V usage is TRBV6-5 and J usage is TRBJ2-1; 8 nucleotides line up with TRBD2. The germline CDR1 and CDR2 sequences are MNHEY and SVGAGI. Unmatched junction bases numbered 9, after V lost 5 bases and J lost 3 bases. CDR3 length: 16 residues. In nucleotides, the CDR3 is TGTGCCAGCAGTAGCGCCGGGGGGGCAGGCTACAATGAGCAGTTCTTC. Its translation: CASSSAGGAGYNEQFF.

This chain links TRBV7-9 with TRBJ1-2; no reliable D call. Looked up from germline, CDR1 is SEHNR and CDR2 is FQNEAQ (reference sequence). The CDR3 runs 15 residues. Deletions cut 1 base from V and 4 bases from J, with 13 bases between. For the CDR3, the DNA is TGTGCCAGCAGCTTAGAGGACTCTTACCGCTATGGCTACACCTTC. This encodes CASSLEDSYRYGYTF.

This clonotype was detected a few times. This rearrangement joins TRBV12-3 or TRBV12-4 to TRBJ2-1; D may be TRBD1 (5 bases). Trimming cost V 2 bases and J 6 bases, with 14 bases left between them. This CDR3 is 15 amino acids long. The CDR3 here is CASSLFQGVGNEQFF. CDR3 nucleotide sequence: TGTGCCAGCAGTTTATTCCAGGGCGTGGGCAATGAGCAGTTCTTC.

The table lists this clonotype with a few counts. Here the CDR3 reads CASSSIDGPPYEQYF. Here the CDR3 DNA reads TGTGCCAGCAGCTCGATTGACGGACCACCCTACGAGCAGTACTTC. The V call is TRBV11-2, the J call TRBJ2-7, with D unresolved. The V and J ends lost 4 bases and 2 bases respectively, with 15 bases between them. The CDR3 has 15 amino acids. CDR1 is SGHAT, CDR2 FQNNGV, per germline. Supplemented by reference TRBV11-2 and TRBJ2-7, the full variable domain reads EAGVAQSPRYKIIEKRQSVAFWCNPISGHATLYWYQQILGQGPKLLIQFQNNGVVDDSQLPKDRFSAERLKGVDSTLKIQPAKLEDSAVYLCASSSIDGPPYEQYFGPGTRLTVT.

This clonotype was seen many times. This chain connects TRBV28 to TRBJ2-7; D possibly uses TRBD1 or TRBD2 (5 bases each). Germline loops: CDR1 MDHEN, CDR2 SYDVKM. V was clipped by 4 bases and J by 3 bases, with 10 bases between them. The CDR3 extends over 13 amino acids. In nucleotides, the CDR3 is TGTGCCAGCAGTTCCCGGGACCACTACGAGCAGTACTTC. Protein product: CASSSRDHYEQYF. The whole variable domain, filled in from reference TRBV28 and TRBJ2-7, reads DVKVTQSSRYLVKRTGEKVFLECVQDMDHENMFWYRQDPGLGLRLIYFSYDVKMKEKGDIPEGYSVSREKKERFSLILESASTNQTSMYLCASSSRDHYEQYFGPGTRLTVT.

A few counts support this clonotype. The CDR3 coding sequence is TGTGCCAGCTCGTACCAGTCCCAGGATGCTAAAGAGACCCAGTACTTC. Translated: CASSYQSQDAKETQYF. The genes are TRBV18 and TRBJ2-5; no clear D gene. Germline CDR1 KGHSH, CDR2 LQKENI. The CDR3 sequence is 16 residues long. V lost 6 bases, J lost 3 bases, and 20 bases lay in between.

This chain joins TRBV5-6 and TRBJ2-1; 7 bases agree with TRBD2. Germline V CDR1 and CDR2: SGHDT, YYEEEE. V lost 0 bases, J lost 5 bases, and 5 bases stayed unmatched. The CDR3 has 15 residues. CDR3: CASSLGPGTNNEQFF. The DNA of the CDR3 is TGTGCCAGCAGCTTGGGTCCGGGGACTAACAATGAGCAGTTCTTC.

The sample holds many counts of this clonotype. The V gene is TRBV6-2 or TRBV6-3, the J gene TRBJ1-5; D is unclear. The CDR3 runs 14 residues. Trimming left V 5 bases short and J 3 bases short, with 11 bases between. Germline CDR1 is MNHEY and CDR2 is SVGEGT. CDR3 residues: CASSTDGPNQPQHF. DNA for the CDR3: TGTGCCAGCAGTACGGACGGTCCCAATCAGCCCCAGCATTTT.

This clonotype was counted at least ten times. Here the CDR3 DNA reads TGTGCCAGCAGCCGTGGACTTGGCGGGAAAGAGACCCAGTACTTC. Protein: CASSRGLGGKETQYF. The chain couples TRBV7-2 to TRBJ2-5, with D maybe TRBD2 (6 bases). Germline CDR1 and CDR2: SGHTA and FQGNSA. The CDR3 has 15 residues. V lost 5 bases and J 3 bases, leaving 16 bases between the germline ends.

The V call is TRBV10-3, the J call TRBJ1-1, with a possible D match to TRBD1 (5 bases). Germline V gene lookup returns CDR1 ENHRY and CDR2 SYGVKD. V lost 6 bases, J lost 1 base, and 12 bases lay in between. The CDR3 totals 14 residues. DNA of the CDR3: TGTGCCATCAGGTCCGACAGCAAGAACACTGAAGCTTTCTTT. This translates into CAIRSDSKNTEAFF.

This clonotype occurred a few times. The chain combines TRBV11-2 with TRBJ1-1; 7 nucleotides match TRBD1. The CDR3 covers 15 residues. The germline V gene encodes CDR1 SGHAT and CDR2 FQNNGV. With V trimmed by 4 bases and J by 3 bases, 8 bases remained unmatched. As DNA, the CDR3 is TGTGCCAGCAGCTCCCGCTTACAGGGGTACACTGAAGCTTTCTTT. Amino acids: CASSSRLQGYTEAFF.

This clonotype came up a few times. V gene TRBV29-1 combines with J gene TRBJ1-2, with 7 bases lining up with TRBD1. This CDR3 comprises 12 residues. V gave up 6 bases and J gave up 3 bases; unmatched junction bases: 4. Germline V lookup: CDR1 SQVTM, CDR2 ANQGSEA. The CDR3 bases are TGCAGCGTGGCCGGGACAGACTATGGCTACACCTTC. This sequence encodes CSVAGTDYGYTF.